This T cell receptor (beta chain) was observed in a study of blood T cell repertoires in COVID-19 (TCRdb year 2020). The study in broad terms: Samples covering the acute and convalescent phases of COVID-19 were provided by collaborators in the United States, Italy and Spain. The material from the prospective study consisted of cDNA or gDNA derived from T cells, B-cell-depleted T cells, or PBMCs. The dataset comprised deeply sampled blood TCRbeta repertoires from subjects exposed to, actively infected with, or recovered from COVID-19. A freely available public database, intended as a resource for researchers studying the immune response to SARS-CoV-2, is where the repertoires were released. The samples were drawn from the first 160 participants of the ongoing ImmuneRACE study and from some 1,300 subjects provided by 6 global collaborators. The sample metadata nearly always contained a de-identified subject ID, COVID-19 status, age in years and sex. Where HLA class I and class II types were available, the types were taken from metadata supplied by the sample provider, not from assay-based typing.

Results and caveats for the whole study, not just this receptor: The amount of clinical and demographic metadata varied by source and participant and was provided uncurated.

Collaborating institutions collected whole blood in K2EDTA tubes following their own protocols. For TCRbeta analysis, collaborator samples were shipped as frozen whole blood, as isolated PBMCs, or as DNA extracted from either sample type. Worth noting for this clone: Its cognate antigen has yet to be identified. No much larger clone is present one base from it, and per-base qualities are unavailable.

Between the V and J ends, shortened by 4 bases and 2 bases respectively, the junction contains 12 bases. Its CDR3 holds 15 amino acids, cysteine through phenylalanine. Of all the DNA, just the CDR3 is kept, 45 bases in frame from base 1. The CDR1 and CDR2 encoded by the germline V gene (reference sequence) are LGHDT and YNNKEL. TCRbeta CDR3 regions were amplified from genomic DNA by means of the immunoSEQ Assay, a bias-controlled multiplex PCR. Per the authors' processing: Nucleated cell counts per sample were estimated from amplification of reference gene primers within the assay. To quantify the absolute abundance of each unique TCRbeta CDR3 rearrangement, sequence reads were collapsed and filtered. Productive Simpson clonality was computed per sample as the square root of Simpson's diversity index over productive rearrangements. In its TCRdb copy, this immuneACCESS table keeps in-frame sequences only and misses some clones. Where compared with another copy, unresolved V genes explain less than half of these, and the others have no known cause. V, J and clone size reflect that table, while D and trimming were determined from the DNA. The sample table lists 50,000 or so clones, 85% to 95% of them with a count of one. The ten biggest clones cover roughly 9.7% of the sample.

Recombination connected TRBV3-1 (or the pseudogene TRBV3-2) to TRBJ2-1, with no D gene named confidently. What was sequenced was peripheral blood. The receptor comes from a woman of 80 years or more with acute or convalescent COVID-19. The CDR3 here reads CASSLSSVPYNEQFF. At the DNA level, the sequence is TGTGCCAGCAGCCTTTCCAGCGTCCCCTACAATGAGCAGTTCTTC.